These 24 T cell receptor beta chains were all obtained from the same sample, sequenced in a study of blood T cell repertoires in COVID-19. Sequenced by immunoSEQ multiplex PCR; TCRdb stores in-frame clones only, minus some. Of about 300,000 clones in the sample, about 91% were seen once. Sequencing was carried out using peripheral blood. These receptors originate from a woman in her 30s who had recovered from COVID-19.

V is TRBV2 and J is TRBJ2-7; maybe TRBD2 (6 bases). CDR3 length equals 15 residues. Per germline, CDR1 SNHLY and CDR2 FYNNEI. Trimming took 3 bases from V and 0 from J, leaving 12 bases between them. The CDR3 DNA reads as TGTGCCAGCAGTGATCCGGGACTCGACTCCTACGAGCAGTACTTC. This codes for CASSDPGLDSYEQYF. Full variable domain (rest looked up from reference TRBV2 and TRBJ2-7): EPEVTQTPSHQVTQMGQEVILRCVPISNHLYFYWYRQILGQKVEFLVSFYNNEISEKSEIFDDQFSVERPDGSNFTLKIRSTKLEDSAMYFCASSDPGLDSYEQYFGPGTRLTVT.

This clone is a singleton in its sample. V usage is TRBV19 and J usage is TRBJ2-2; D perhaps matches TRBD1 (5 bases). Per the germline V gene, CDR1 is LNHDA and CDR2 is SQIVND (reference sequence). Trimming removed 5 bases from V and 7 bases from J, with 17 bases in between. The CDR3 extends over 15 amino acids. As DNA, the CDR3 is TGTGCCAGTAGTTTAATCGCAGGGAAGAACGGGGAGCTGTTTTTT. Its translation: CASSLIAGKNGELFF.

This sequence joins TRBV4-1 and TRBJ1-2, with D possibly being TRBD1 (6 bases). In germline, CDR1 is MGHRA, CDR2 YSYEKL. This CDR3 has 16 amino acids. V was cut by 0 bases and J by 4 bases, with 15 bases left in between. In nucleotides, the CDR3 is TGCGCCAGCAGCCAAGAAGGTGGGGGCGCCGGCTATGGCTACACCTTC. It codes for CASSQEGGGAGYGYTF.

This chain links TRBV7-8 with TRBJ1-5, with D maybe TRBD1 (6 bases). The CDR3 extends over 16 amino acids. The ends were cut back, 1 base at V and 4 bases at J, with 14 bases in the middle. Germline values: CDR1 SGHVS, CDR2 FQNEAQ. The CDR3 nucleotides are TGTGCCAGCAGCTTAGATCGGTACAGGGAGAATCAGCCCCAGCATTTT. Translating it yields CASSLDRYRENQPQHF.

V and J are TRBV29-1 and TRBJ1-5; no definite D call. CDR1 is SQVTM and CDR2 is ANQGSEA in the germline V gene. V was pared by 6 bases and J by 7 bases, with 13 bases between. The CDR3 runs to 12 residues. As DNA, the CDR3 is TGCAGCGTCGGTCCCCCGGGGCAGCCCCAGCATTTT. Translating gives CSVGPPGQPQHF.

V usage is TRBV10-3 and J usage is TRBJ2-3; TRBD2 matches 9 bases. The CDR3 spans 15 residues. CDR1 is ENHRY, CDR2 SYGVKD, per germline. V gave up 6 bases and J gave up 2 bases; unmatched junction bases: 6. The CDR3 nucleotides read TGTGCCATCAGGCCAAGCGGGGGGCCCACAGATACGCAGTATTTT. This encodes CAIRPSGGPTDTQYF.

The chain recombines TRBV7-8 with TRBJ1-4; the D is unclear. CDR1 and CDR2 (germline): SGHVS, FQNEAQ. The CDR3 length is 15 residues. V was cut by 2 bases and J by 5 bases, with 12 bases left in between. Here the CDR3 reads CASSLRSGSNEKLFF. The CDR3 DNA reads as TGTGCCAGCAGCTTACGATCAGGATCGAATGAAAAACTGTTTTTT.

The rearrangement joins TRBV28 to TRBJ1-2; 8 bases line up with TRBD1. J lost 6 bases, V lost 7 bases, and 4 bases had no gene match. Germline assignment: CDR1 MDHEN and CDR2 SYDVKM. The CDR3 is 12 amino acids. The CDR3 region is CASNRQGNGYTF. The DNA of the CDR3 is TGTGCCAGCAACCGACAGGGGAATGGCTACACCTTC.

The chain is built from TRBV19 and TRBJ1-1; 7 bases map to TRBD1. The V and J ends lost 6 bases and 4 bases, in that order; junction bases with no gene match: 5. Germline values: CDR1 LNHDA, CDR2 SQIVND (reference sequence). The CDR3 totals 13 residues. CDR3: CASRDRESTEAFF. Here the CDR3 DNA reads TGTGCCAGTAGAGACAGGGAGAGCACTGAAGCTTTCTTT.

This clone was observed once. This sequence joins TRBV5-6 and TRBJ2-1; maybe TRBD1 (6 bases). The CDR3 totals 16 residues. Germline V CDR1 and CDR2: SGHDT, YYEEEE. Trimming pared 4 bases from V and 10 bases from J, leaving 24 bases between. The CDR3 loop is CASSPRPSSPRGEQFF. For the CDR3, the DNA is TGTGCCAGCAGCCCGCGTCCCAGCTCGCCTAGGGGGGAGCAGTTCTTC.

CDR3 nucleotides: TGTGCCAGCAGTTATGGGGACAGGGGTAATTCACCCCTCCACTTT. Translating gives CASSYGDRGNSPLHF. The rearrangement joins TRBV6-5 to TRBJ1-6, with 10 bases identical to TRBD1. The germline V gene encodes CDR1 MNHEY and CDR2 SVGAGI. The length of the CDR3 is 15 residues. V trimming: 3 bases; J trimming: 6 bases; junction bases outside the gene matches: 2.

The genes are TRBV9 and TRBJ2-3; D is ambiguous. The CDR3 consists of 13 residues. The germline gives CDR1 SGDLS, CDR2 YYNGEE. V was trimmed by 4 bases and J by 2 bases, leaving 8 bases between them. The CDR3 coding sequence is TGTGCCAGCAGCTCGGGTTCCACAGATACGCAGTATTTT. Amino acids: CASSSGSTDTQYF.

J is TRBJ1-1 and V is TRBV28; D gene unclear. CDR1 is MDHEN, CDR2 SYDVKM, per germline. The length of the CDR3 is 16 residues. V was pared by 2 bases and J by 3 bases, with 16 bases between. In DNA, the CDR3 is TGTGCCAGCAGTTTAGCTCTCGGAGGGAAGCACACTGAAGCTTTCTTT. It codes for CASSLALGGKHTEAFF.

The chain uses TRBV27 and TRBJ2-1; possible D gene TRBD1, 5 bases. V dropped 3 bases and J dropped 7 bases, with 7 bases sitting between them. There are 12 residues in the CDR3. Germline V CDR1 and CDR2: MNHEY, SMNVEV (reference sequence). CDR3: CASSFDRNEQFF. CDR3 bases: TGTGCCAGCAGTTTCGACAGAAATGAGCAGTTCTTC.

The rearrangement joins TRBV11-2 to TRBJ2-1, with D possibly being TRBD2 (6 bases). V lost 6 bases and J 4 bases, leaving 16 bases between the germline ends. The germline CDR1 and CDR2 sequences are SGHAT and FQNNGV. This CDR3 spans 15 amino acids. The DNA of the CDR3 is TGTGCCAGCAGATCCGATAGCGGACAATACAATGAGCAGTTCTTC. This gives the protein CASRSDSGQYNEQFF. The full variable domain, completed using reference TRBV11-2 and TRBJ2-1, is EAGVAQSPRYKIIEKRQSVAFWCNPISGHATLYWYQQILGQGPKLLIQFQNNGVVDDSQLPKDRFSAERLKGVDSTLKIQPAKLEDSAVYLCASRSDSGQYNEQFFGPGTRLTVL.

The rearrangement uses TRBV27 and TRBJ1-4, with D perhaps matching TRBD1 (5 bases). V was pared by 10 bases and J by 0 bases, with 9 bases between. Looked up from germline, CDR1 is MNHEY and CDR2 is SMNVEV (reference sequence). This CDR3 has 13 residues. CDR3 sequence reads: CATSGTTNEKLFF. The CDR3 DNA is TGTGCCACCTCAGGGACAACTAATGAAAAACTGTTTTTT.

The chain recombines TRBV28 with TRBJ2-6; 11 positions agree with TRBD1. The CDR3 is 18 residues long. The junction had 7 bases not matched to a gene; V was cut back by 4 bases and J by 2 bases. The germline gives CDR1 MDHEN, CDR2 SYDVKM. The CDR3 bases are TGTGCCAGCAGTTATTCCGGGACAGGGGGTACTGGGGCCAACGTCCTGACTTTC. Its protein is CASSYSGTGGTGANVLTF.

This chain links TRBV9 with TRBJ1-6, with a weak D call TRBD1 (6 bases). Trimming took 4 bases from V and 1 from J, leaving 15 bases between them. CDR1 and CDR2 (germline): SGDLS, YYNGEE. This CDR3 has 17 amino acids. CDR3 bases: TGTGCCAGCAGCCCCGGACAGCTTCGATCCTATAATTCACCCCTCCACTTT. It is translated as CASSPGQLRSYNSPLHF.

The chain has TRBV7-8 and TRBJ2-7; 10 nucleotides align to TRBD1. Unmatched junction bases numbered 14, after V lost 4 bases and J lost 2 bases. The germline gives CDR1 SGHVS, CDR2 FQNEAQ. The CDR3 loop spans 18 amino acids. The chain's CDR3 is CASSSYHSGTGDTYEQYF. CDR3 sequence (DNA): TGTGCCAGCAGCTCTTATCATTCCGGGACAGGGGATACCTACGAGCAGTACTTC. Complete variable domain (other parts from reference TRBV7-8 and TRBJ2-7): GAGVSQSPRYKVAKRGQDVALRCDPISGHVSLFWYQQALGQGPEFLTYFQNEAQLDKSGLPSDRFFAERPEGSVSTLKIQRTQQEDSAVYLCASSSYHSGTGDTYEQYFGPGTRLTVT.

This clone was observed a single time. The chain carries TRBV6-5 and TRBJ2-3; a possible D gene is TRBD2 (5 bases). Between the trimmed V and J ends, which lost 0 bases and 1 base, there was a span of 8 bases. Germline loops: CDR1 MNHEY, CDR2 SVGAGI. CDR3 length: 15 residues. CDR3 in amino acids: CASSYSRERTDTQYF. The CDR3 DNA reads as TGTGCCAGCAGTTACTCGAGGGAGCGCACAGATACGCAGTATTTT.

The genes are TRBV19 and TRBJ1-5; 10 bases line up with TRBD1. The CDR3 spans 16 residues. V gave up 3 bases and J gave up 4 bases; unmatched junction bases: 6. Germline V lookup: CDR1 LNHDA, CDR2 SQIVND (reference sequence). The CDR3 coding sequence is TGTGCCAGTAGTATGAGAAGGGGACAGGGGAATCAGCCCCAGCATTTT. This encodes CASSMRRGQGNQPQHF.

V gene TRBV6-5 combines with J gene TRBJ1-2, with D perhaps matching TRBD1 (5 bases). The CDR3 covers 15 residues. CDR1 is MNHEY, CDR2 SVGAGI, per germline. Deletions cut 2 bases from V and 4 bases from J, with 14 bases between. Here the CDR3 reads CASSYRGVDGYGYTF. For the CDR3, the DNA is TGTGCCAGCAGTTACCGGGGGGTAGATGGCTATGGCTACACCTTC.

The chain has TRBV28 and TRBJ2-5; 10 bases are shared with TRBD1. The CDR3 contains 20 residues. Looked up from germline, CDR1 is MDHEN and CDR2 is SYDVKM. The trim removed 5 bases at V and 5 bases at J, leaving 23 bases unmatched. The CDR3 DNA reads as TGTGCCAGCAGTGAAAAGACAGGGGGCATAAGCGGGGGTTTTTTCGAGACCCAGTACTTC. The encoded protein is CASSEKTGGISGGFFETQYF.

In its sample, this clone was seen once. The J gene is TRBJ2-7, the V gene TRBV5-1; tentatively, D is TRBD1 (6 bases). Trimming shortened V by 4 bases and J by 1 base, and 15 bases separated the two germline ends. This CDR3 region has 15 residues. Germline-derived CDR1 and CDR2 are SGHRS and YFSETQ. The CDR3 here is CASSPYQGSSYEQYF. The CDR3 nucleotides are TGCGCCAGCAGCCCGTATCAGGGGTCTTCCTACGAGCAGTACTTC.